This T cell receptor beta chain is from a study of T cell responses to AZD1222 COVID-19 vaccine. The protocol was immunoSEQ multiplex PCR, while the TCRdb copy is restricted to in-frame clones and leaves out a portion. The repertoire holds 43,000 or so clones, with about 90% as singletons. Study-level findings and limits: Females made up more of the donors, who were largely white British, and clonal diversity may have come out too low. The repertoires were collected only after the peak T cell response.

In regard to this clone: Its antigen is unidentified.

Germline CDR1 and CDR2: MNHEY and SVGEGT. V was cut by 1 base and J by 7 bases, with 10 bases left in between. The CDR3 length is 13 residues. Researchers grouped second doses given at about 4 or about 12 weeks into one pool. This chain links TRBV6-2 or TRBV6-3 with TRBJ1-1; the D gene is possibly TRBD1 (5 bases). This TCR was recovered from an adult who received the AZD1222 COVID-19 vaccine. The sample in question was peripheral blood, obtained 28 days after the second AZD1222 dose. CDR3 nucleotide sequence: TGTGCCAGCAGTTACTGGGGGGATGGTGAAGCTTTCTTT. Its protein is CASSYWGDGEAFF.